Following are 32 T cell receptor beta chains from one sample sequenced in a study of long-term antiretroviral therapy in people with HIV (dated by TCRdb to between 2021 and 2022). The immunoSEQ hsTCRB v3.0 assay was used at survey level resolution to sequence the TRB variable region. As stored in TCRdb, this immuneACCESS dataset retains in-frame rearrangements with V and J assigned. A fraction of the clones does not appear; measured against another copy, unresolved V genes explain less than half of the discrepancy, and the remainder lacks a known reason. This sample lists tens of thousands of clones; about 79% were detected once. The ten top clones hold 2% to 2.5% of the sample. Specimen: unsorted PBMCs, collected 3 years after starting antiretroviral therapy. The receptors shown here come from a man aged 45-65 years with HIV.

This CDR3 is CASSPKGASPLHF. CDR3 sequence (DNA): TGTGCCAGCAGCCCAAAGGGCGCTTCACCCCTCCACTTT. This chain uses TRBV7-2 with TRBJ1-6; D is uncertain. The germline V gene has CDR1 SGHTA and CDR2 FQGNSA. Trimming shortened V by 5 bases and J by 9 bases, and 11 bases separated the two germline ends. The CDR3 runs 13 residues.

The genes are TRBV9 and TRBJ1-2; D unclear. There are 13 residues in the CDR3. CDR1 is SGDLS and CDR2 is YYNGEE in the germline V gene. V lost 2 bases to trimming and J lost 7 bases, with 12 bases between them. The CDR3 coding sequence is TGTGCCAGCAGCGTCGGACCCGGAGGTGGCTACACCTTC. This translates into CASSVGPGGGYTF.

The V call is TRBV11-2, the J call TRBJ2-3, with 9 nucleotides matching TRBD2. Per the germline V gene, CDR1 is SGHAT and CDR2 is FQNNGV. V shed 1 base, J shed 8 bases, and the junction held 13 bases outside the gene matches. The CDR3 covers 17 residues. This CDR3 reads CASSLVRAGGDSSTQYF. The CDR3 region has the DNA TGTGCCAGCAGCTTAGTCAGGGCGGGGGGGGACTCGAGTACGCAGTATTTT.

The chain has TRBV27 and TRBJ1-5; 7 bases fit TRBD1. The CDR3 length is 14 residues. Germline V CDR1 and CDR2: MNHEY, SMNVEV (reference sequence). The J segment lost 3 bases and the V segment lost 6 bases, leaving 5 bases of the junction unmatched. CDR3 bases: TGTGCCAGCAGGCGAGACAGGGTCAATCAGCCCCAGCATTTT. Amino acid sequence: CASRRDRVNQPQHF.

This sequence joins TRBV7-9 and TRBJ2-3; D gene ambiguous. The V gene's germline CDR1 is SEHNR and CDR2 FQNEAQ (reference sequence). This CDR3 spans 12 amino acids. Trimming stripped 2 bases from V and 4 bases from J, with 4 bases between. The CDR3 protein is CASSLLADTQYF. CDR3 coding DNA: TGTGCCAGCAGCTTATTGGCAGATACGCAGTATTTT.

The chain is built from TRBV4-1 and TRBJ2-2, with 8 bases identical to TRBD1. The CDR3 is 15 amino acids. Germline V gives CDR1 MGHRA, CDR2 YSYEKL. The V gene end was trimmed by 5 bases and the J gene end by 5 bases; junction bases not matched to a gene: 7. The CDR3 sequence is CASSNGQGRTGELFF. CDR3 DNA: TGCGCCAGCAGCAATGGACAGGGTCGGACCGGGGAGCTGTTTTTT.

The chain has TRBV5-4 and TRBJ1-2, with D possibly matching TRBD1 (5 bases). There are 15 residues in the CDR3. Trimming cost V 2 bases and J 4 bases, with 15 bases left between them. Germline loops: CDR1 SGHNT, CDR2 YYREEE (reference sequence). CDR3: CASSLGGKGPYGYTF. The CDR3 nucleotides read TGTGCCAGCAGCTTAGGAGGGAAGGGGCCCTATGGCTACACCTTC.

The chain links TRBV27 to TRBJ2-7, with TRBD1 matching 7 bases. CDR1 is MNHEY and CDR2 is SMNVEV in the germline V gene (reference sequence). Losses at the gene ends were 6 bases for V and 4 bases for J; bases not matched to a gene: 6. CDR3 length: 13 residues. This CDR3 is CASRPTGEYEQYF. The DNA of the CDR3 is TGTGCCAGCAGACCCACAGGGGAATACGAGCAGTACTTC.

The chain carries TRBV28 and TRBJ2-5, with TRBD1 matching 8 bases. V lost 5 bases and J lost 3; bases outside the gene matches: 8. The germline gives CDR1 MDHEN, CDR2 SYDVKM. The CDR3 loop spans 15 amino acids. The CDR3 DNA reads as TGTGCCAGCAGTACTCTCAGGGGGCTGGAAGAGACCCAGTACTTC. Amino acids: CASSTLRGLEETQYF.

The chain carries TRBV5-5 and TRBJ2-5; D might be TRBD1 (6 bases). The CDR3 has 14 amino acids. Between the trimmed V and J ends, which lost 2 bases and 4 bases, there was a span of 12 bases. CDR1 is SGHKS and CDR2 is YYEKEE in the germline V gene (reference sequence). This CDR3 is CASSLGTLRETQYF. The CDR3 bases are TGTGCCAGCAGCTTAGGGACACTCCGAGAGACCCAGTACTTC.

This clone was counted a single time. The chain couples TRBV27 to TRBJ1-1; TRBD1 aligns across 7 bases. The J segment lost 1 base and the V segment lost 4 bases, leaving 3 bases of the junction unmatched. The CDR3 is 14 residues long. CDR1 MNHEY and CDR2 SMNVEV come from the germline V gene (reference sequence). CDR3 nucleotides: TGTGCCAGCAGTTCTTACAGGGGGAACACTGAAGCTTTCTTT. Its translation is CASSSYRGNTEAFF.

The chain couples TRBV28 to TRBJ2-7; a weak D match, TRBD1 (6 bases). CDR1 is MDHEN and CDR2 is SYDVKM in the germline V gene. The CDR3 has 14 residues. Trimming pared 5 bases from V and 3 bases from J, leaving 14 bases between. CDR3 in amino acids: CASSTSGHSYEQYF. DNA of the CDR3: TGTGCCAGCAGTACCTCGGGACACAGCTACGAGCAGTACTTC.

The V and J genes are TRBV5-1 and TRBJ1-5; possibly TRBD1 for D (6 bases). CDR1 and CDR2 (germline): SGHRS, YFSETQ. Trimming left V 4 bases short and J 3 bases short, with 11 bases between. The CDR3 loop spans 14 amino acids. CDR3 protein: CASSPDSFNQPQHF. The CDR3 region has the DNA TGCGCCAGCAGCCCGGACAGTTTCAATCAGCCCCAGCATTTT.

The gene calls are TRBV10-3 and TRBJ2-3; D is undetermined. CDR3 length equals 11 residues. Trimming took off 11 bases at V and 0 bases at J, with 6 bases between the two ends. The germline V gene has CDR1 ENHRY and CDR2 SYGVKD. CDR3 loop: CAGSSTDTQYF. CDR3 nucleotides: TGTGCCGGATCTAGCACAGATACGCAGTATTTT.

This clone has more than one count but fewer than ten. The identical CDR3 is also encoded by other nucleotide sequences in the sample. DNA of the CDR3: TGTGCCAGCAGCCCCCGTAGGGAAGGGGAGACCCAGTACTTC. Translated: CASSPRREGETQYF. The chain uses TRBV14 and TRBJ2-5; unclear D gene. The germline V gene encodes CDR1 SGHDN and CDR2 FVKESK. The CDR3 extends over 14 amino acids. Trimming cost V 4 bases and J 5 bases, with 14 bases left between them. Together with reference TRBV14 and TRBJ2-5, the CDR3 gives the full variable domain: EAGVTQFPSHSVIEKGQTVTLRCDPISGHDNLYWYRRVMGKEIKFLLHFVKESKQDESGMPNNRFLAERTGGTYSTLKVQPAELEDSGVYFCASSPRREGETQYFGPGTRLLVL.

The V and J genes are TRBV5-4 and TRBJ2-7, with a weak D call TRBD1 (6 bases). The CDR3 has 15 amino acids. In germline, CDR1 is SGHNT, CDR2 YYREEE (reference sequence). The V gene lost 4 bases and the J gene lost 3 bases, with 17 bases spanning the gap. The DNA of the CDR3 is TGTGCCAGCAGCAGTCTCGGACAGAAGTACTACGAGCAGTACTTC. Its translation is CASSSLGQKYYEQYF. Full variable domain (missing parts from reference TRBV5-4 and TRBJ2-7): ETGVTQSPTHLIKTRGQQVTLRCSSQSGHNTVSWYQQALGQGPQFIFQYYREEENGRGNFPPRFSGLQFPNYSSELNVNALELDDSALYLCASSSLGQKYYEQYFGPGTRLTVT.

This clone came up a few times. This chain links TRBV5-8 with TRBJ1-2; 8 positions agree with TRBD1. CDR1 and CDR2 from the germline V gene are SGHTS and YDEGEE. V trimming: 1 base; J trimming: 2 bases; junction bases outside the gene matches: 7. The CDR3 length is 16 residues. The CDR3 spells CASSLYRQGTNYGYTF. The CDR3 coding sequence is TGTGCCAGCAGCTTGTATCGACAGGGGACGAACTATGGCTACACCTTC. The entire variable domain, with the rest obtained from reference TRBV5-8 and TRBJ1-2, is as follows: EAGVTQSPTHLIKTRGQQATLRCSPISGHTSVYWYQQALGLGLQFLLWYDEGEERNRGNFPPRFSGRQFPNYSSELNVNALELEDSALYLCASSLYRQGTNYGYTFGSGTRLTVV.

The chain employs TRBV4-1 and TRBJ2-1, with D unclear. This CDR3 contains 19 residues. Germline V gene lookup returns CDR1 MGHRA and CDR2 YSYEKL. V dropped 0 bases and J dropped 1 base, with 19 bases sitting between them. CDR3: CASSQEPGFLSRSYNEQFF. CDR3 DNA: TGCGCCAGCAGCCAAGAACCAGGATTTCTGTCCCGTTCCTACAATGAGCAGTTCTTC.

DNA for the CDR3: TGCGCCAGCAGCCGGACGGAGGAGACCCAGTACTTC. This translates into CASSRTEETQYF. The rearrangement links TRBV10-2 to TRBJ2-5; D uncertain. CDR1 WSHSY and CDR2 SAAADI come from the germline V gene. This CDR3 spans 12 amino acids. V gave up 6 bases and J gave up 5 bases, with 10 bases separating them.

The CDR3 sequence: CASSVDPGAGQYF. The DNA for the CDR3 is TGTGCCAGCAGCGTAGATCCGGGGGCCGGGCAGTACTTC. The genes are TRBV9 and TRBJ2-7, with D possibly being TRBD1 or TRBD2 (6 bases each). The CDR3 contains 13 residues. Germline values: CDR1 SGDLS, CDR2 YYNGEE. Trimming left V 0 bases short and J 9 bases short, with 13 bases between.

V and J are TRBV7-2 and TRBJ1-3, with 10 bases that match TRBD1. CDR1 and CDR2 from the germline V gene are SGHTA and FQGNSA. V trimming: 5 bases; J trimming: 0 bases; junction bases outside the gene matches: 7. The CDR3 consists of 17 residues. Here the CDR3 reads CASSRTGGGISGNTIYF. CDR3 DNA sequence: TGTGCCAGCAGCCGGACAGGGGGGGGTATCTCTGGAAACACCATATATTTT.

This chain connects TRBV9 to TRBJ2-5; 9 nucleotides align to TRBD2. V shed 0 bases and J 4 bases; nucleotides not matched to a gene: 4. The CDR3 spans 15 residues. Germline V lookup: CDR1 SGDLS, CDR2 YYNGEE. The CDR3 reads CASSVGTSDLETQYF. The CDR3 DNA sequence: TGTGCCAGCAGCGTAGGGACTAGCGATCTAGAGACCCAGTACTTC.

The chain joins TRBV9 to TRBJ2-7, with D tentatively TRBD2 (6 bases). This CDR3 comprises 13 residues. The V gene lost 3 bases and the J gene lost 1 base, with 8 bases spanning the gap. Germline CDR1 is SGDLS and CDR2 is YYNGEE. The CDR3 region has the DNA TGTGCCAGCAGCGGCGGGACTTCCTACGAGCAGTACTTC. It is translated as CASSGGTSYEQYF. Full variable domain (remainder filled in from reference TRBV9 and TRBJ2-7): DSGVTQTPKHLITATGQRVTLRCSPRSGDLSVYWYQQSLDQGLQFLIQYYNGEERAKGNILERFSAQQFPDLHSELNLSSLELGDSALYFCASSGGTSYEQYFGPGTRLTVT.

V and J are TRBV25-1 and TRBJ2-1, with TRBD2 as a possible D gene (5 bases). The ends were cut back, 2 bases at V and 10 bases at J, with 12 bases in the middle. Germline V CDR1 and CDR2: MGHDK, SYGVNS. The CDR3 has 13 amino acids. CDR3 sequence reads: CASSETRKNEQFF. The CDR3 DNA reads TGTGCCAGCAGTGAAACTAGGAAGAACGAGCAGTTCTTC.

This chain links TRBV27 with TRBJ2-1; D is perhaps TRBD2 (5 bases). The CDR3 runs 14 residues. V dropped 6 bases and J dropped 4 bases, with 13 bases sitting between them. CDR1 and CDR2 from the germline V gene are MNHEY and SMNVEV (reference sequence). This chain's CDR3 is CASSLGRPYNEQFF. The CDR3 DNA follows: TGTGCCAGCAGCTTAGGGAGACCGTACAATGAGCAGTTCTTC.

This chain uses TRBV10-1 with TRBJ2-2; D perhaps matches TRBD1 (6 bases). V shed 6 bases and J shed 5 bases, with 10 bases lying between them. The CDR3 loop spans 13 amino acids. Looked up from germline, CDR1 is WNHNN and CDR2 is SYGVQD (reference sequence). CDR3 in DNA: TGCGCCAGCAGCCCCGACAGGACCGGGGAGCTGTTTTTT. It is translated as CASSPDRTGELFF.

This sequence joins TRBV5-4 and TRBJ2-5, with D hard to call. Germline lookup yields CDR1 SGHNT and CDR2 YYREEE (reference sequence). Trimming shortened V by 0 bases and J by 5 bases, and 11 bases separated the two germline ends. The CDR3 is made up of 14 amino acids. CDR3 nucleotide sequence: TGTGCCAGCAGCTTGGACAGCCGTGGGGAGACCCAGTACTTC. It specifies CASSLDSRGETQYF.

The chain is built from TRBV21-1 and TRBJ1-1; the DNA was not compared with TRBD1, the D call given in the table. TRBV21-1 counts as a pseudogene. This CDR3 region has 16 residues. CDR3 sequence: CASSKDGAGWNTEAFF. The CDR3 nucleotides are TGTGCCAGCAGCAAAGATGGGGCAGGGTGGAACACTGAAGCTTTCTTT.

V and J are TRBV7-9 and TRBJ1-4; D uncertain. The CDR3 length is 15 residues. Trimming left V 6 bases short and J 0 bases short, with 11 bases between. CDR1 is SEHNR and CDR2 is FQNEAQ in the germline V gene (reference sequence). CDR3 nucleotide sequence: TGTGCCAGCAGGCCACCACCTACAACTAATGAAAAACTGTTTTTT. It yields the protein CASRPPPTTNEKLFF. The entire variable domain, with the rest obtained from reference TRBV7-9 and TRBJ1-4, is as follows: DTGVSQNPRHKITKRGQNVTFRCDPISEHNRLYWYRQTLGQGPEFLTYFQNEAQLEKSRLLSDRFSAERPKGSFSTLEIQRTEQGDSAMYLCASRPPPTTNEKLFFGSGTQLSVL.

CDR3 nucleotide sequence: TGTGCCAGCAGTTCCCGCGACAATCAGCCCCAGCATTTT. Its protein is CASSSRDNQPQHF. This rearrangement joins TRBV6-5 to TRBJ1-5; D ambiguous. Germline CDR1 MNHEY, CDR2 SVGAGI. The V end lost 4 bases, the J end lost 3 bases, and 7 bases lay between the germline ends. This CDR3 spans 13 amino acids.

This clone was recorded a few times. This chain uses TRBV15 with TRBJ1-3; 8 positions agree with TRBD1. The CDR3 totals 15 residues. Trimming at V came to 2 bases and at J to 7 bases, leaving 7 bases not matched to a gene. Per germline, CDR1 LNHNV and CDR2 YYDKDF (reference sequence). Here the CDR3 DNA reads TGTGCCACCAGCAGATCCGGGACAGGAGGGAACACCATATATTTT. Encoded protein: CATSRSGTGGNTIYF.

This chain uses TRBV7-2 with TRBJ2-5; D gene unclear. The CDR3 length is 13 residues. The germline V gene has CDR1 SGHTA and CDR2 FQGNSA. Trimming pared 3 bases from V and 3 bases from J, leaving 8 bases between. The CDR3 reads CASSFGSKETQYF. CDR3 bases: TGTGCCAGCAGCTTTGGATCCAAAGAGACCCAGTACTTC.